This is a list of T cell receptor beta chains from one sample in a study of OX40 agonist ivuxolimab in advanced cancers. Clones were sequenced by immunoSEQ multiplex PCR, and TCRdb holds only the in-frame ones, with some missing. The data hold fewer than 75,000 clones, with roughly 87% observed a single time. The sequencing used CD4+ or CD8+ T cells sorted from blood, collected in a trial of the OX40 agonist ivuxolimab. The source is an adult with an advanced solid tumor such as melanoma, head and neck, liver or kidney cancer. Both conserved end residues are trimmed from each CDR3.

V gene: TRBV30; J gene: TRBJ2-6; CDR3 length: 11; CDR3 protein: AGDRAGANVLT
V gene: TRBV15; J gene: TRBJ1-4; CDR3 length: 12; CDR3 protein: ATSRDQANEKLF
V gene: TRBV5-4; J gene: TRBJ2-2; CDR3 length: 13; CDR3 protein: ASSKDRGQTGELF
V gene: TRBV29-1; J gene: TRBJ2-5; CDR3 length: 11; CDR3 protein: SVELVAGVTQY
V gene: TRBV29-1; J gene: TRBJ1-1; CDR3 length: 11; CDR3 protein: SGQVHEVTEAF
V gene: TRBV4-3; J gene: TRBJ2-3; CDR3 length: 16; CDR3 protein: ASSQEIAAGASTDTQY
V gene: TRBV6-6; J gene: TRBJ2-7; CDR3 length: 8; CDR3 protein: ASVLDEQY
V gene: TRBV6-5; J gene: TRBJ1-2; CDR3 length: 11; CDR3 protein: ASSSAGDYGYT
V gene: TRBV7-2; J gene: TRBJ2-7; CDR3 length: 13; CDR3 protein: ASSVARDRAAEQY
V gene: TRBV15; J gene: TRBJ2-1; CDR3 length: 13; CDR3 protein: ATSRIRDWNNEQF
V gene: TRBV10-3; J gene: TRBJ2-5; CDR3 length: 12; CDR3 protein: ATTSGSLQETQY
V gene: TRBV5-6; J gene: TRBJ2-3; CDR3 length: 11; CDR3 protein: ASSQDQTDTQY
V gene: TRBV28; J gene: TRBJ2-5; CDR3 length: 11; CDR3 protein: ASSDSPQETQY
V gene: TRBV5-5; J gene: TRBJ1-2; CDR3 length: 13; CDR3 protein: ASSLSLGINYGYT
V gene: TRBV4-1; J gene: TRBJ1-4; CDR3 length: 13; CDR3 protein: ASSATPNRIEKLF
V gene: TRBV10-3; J gene: TRBJ1-5; CDR3 length: 11; CDR3 protein: AIGGTGHQPQH
V gene: TRBV6-5; J gene: TRBJ1-1; CDR3 length: 13; CDR3 protein: ASSYAAYGDTEAF
V gene: TRBV6-6; J gene: TRBJ2-5; CDR3 length: 9; CDR3 protein: ASSYQETQY
V gene: TRBV19; J gene: TRBJ1-2; CDR3 length: 11; CDR3 protein: ASRRDSNYGYT
V gene: TRBV19; J gene: TRBJ2-1; CDR3 length: 10; CDR3 protein: ASSPSGSEQF
V gene: TRBV7-8; J gene: TRBJ2-1; CDR3 length: 13; CDR3 protein: ASSNSGESYNEQF
V gene: TRBV6-6; J gene: TRBJ1-4; CDR3 length: 12; CDR3 protein: ASSTGGGEEKLF
V gene: TRBV5-4; J gene: TRBJ1-1; CDR3 length: 12; CDR3 protein: ASSLGQGGTEAF
V gene: TRBV5-4; J gene: TRBJ1-4; CDR3 length: 11; CDR3 protein: ASRTAGGEKLF
V gene: TRBV7-8; J gene: TRBJ2-6; CDR3 length: 16; CDR3 protein: ASSPQGRGYSGANVLT
V gene: TRBV4-2; J gene: TRBJ2-3; CDR3 length: 15; CDR3 protein: ASSRSGTSGSTDTQY
V gene: TRBV18; J gene: TRBJ1-4; CDR3 length: 12; CDR3 protein: ASSLQEGDEKLF
V gene: TRBV4-1; J gene: TRBJ1-4; CDR3 length: 14; CDR3 protein: ASSQDRGATNEKLF
V gene: TRBV2; J gene: TRBJ1-1; CDR3 length: 9; CDR3 protein: ASSVDTEAF
V gene: TRBV5-1; J gene: TRBJ2-7; CDR3 length: 12; CDR3 protein: ASSARDRAYEQY
V gene: TRBV2; J gene: TRBJ1-6; CDR3 length: 10; CDR3 protein: ASRGMDSPLH
V gene: TRBV6-5; J gene: TRBJ1-5; CDR3 length: 9; CDR3 protein: ASSLGGTQH